The 30 T cell receptor beta chains reported below all come from one sample, sequenced in a study of post-analysis software for immune sequencing data. Study-wide findings and caveats: Several TRBV segments were more frequent in patients than controls; TRBV5-6, TRBV5-1 and TRBV20-1 belonged to this group.

The authors incorporated unique molecular identifiers into the TCR beta cDNA libraries. TCRdb recomputed calls from the PCR reads with MiXCR, one row per CDR3 protein. The data hold approximately 630,000 distinct CDR3 sequences, with approximately 60% observed a single time. Their cognate antigens are unknown. Sequencing was done on a sample of blood. These receptors all come from a girl aged 2-10 years with multiple sclerosis.

The V and J genes are TRBV20-1 and TRBJ2-5; D gene uncertain. V was shortened by 3 bases and J by 3 bases, with 11 bases between the two germline ends. Germline CDR1 is DFQATT and CDR2 is SNEGSKA (reference sequence). This CDR3 is 13 amino acids long. The CDR3 region has the DNA TGCAGTGCTAGCCGCGAGGTGGAAGAGACCCAGTACTTC. This sequence encodes CSASREVEETQYF.

This chain links TRBV12-3 or TRBV12-4 with TRBJ2-4; D call uncertain. The CDR3 totals 15 residues. Trimming stripped 3 bases from V and 0 bases from J, with 9 bases between. The CDR3 here is CASSFVGKAKNIQYF. The DNA for the CDR3 is TGTGCCAGCAGTTTCGTCGGCAAAGCCAAAAACATTCAGTACTTC.

The chain links TRBV5-1 to TRBJ2-7; 7 positions agree with TRBD1. TRBJ2-5 explains the end of the DNA better; the J call may be wrong. There are 17 residues in the CDR3. The germline V gene has CDR1 SGHRS and CDR2 YFSETQ. The CDR3 sequence is CASSWGTAGGEGETQYF. DNA for the CDR3: TGCGCCAGCAGCTGGGGGACCGCAGGGGGTGAAGGGGAGACCCAGTACTTC.

The V call is TRBV7-8, the J call TRBJ2-1; 9 bases line up with TRBD2. V was clipped by 2 bases and J by 13 bases; unmatched bases: 6. This CDR3 comprises 13 residues. Germline V lookup: CDR1 SGHVS, CDR2 FQNEAQ. CDR3 sequence: CASSLKRGDNQFF. The CDR3 region has the DNA TGTGCCAGCAGCTTAAAGCGGGGGGACAATCAGTTCTTC.

This chain connects TRBV6-1 to TRBJ1-5; D is possibly TRBD1 (6 bases). The CDR3 is 15 amino acids. CDR1 is MNHNS and CDR2 is SASEGT in the germline V gene. Trimming left V 2 bases short and J 3 bases short, with 11 bases between. The CDR3: CASSERGGLNQPQHF. CDR3 nucleotide sequence: TGTGCCAGCAGTGAAAGAGGGGGGCTCAATCAGCCCCAGCATTTT.

The rearrangement links TRBV6-5 to TRBJ2-6; D is ambiguous. The CDR3 is made up of 13 amino acids. V was trimmed by 5 bases and J by 0 bases, leaving 2 bases between them. In germline, CDR1 is MNHEY, CDR2 SVGAGI. CDR3 coding DNA: TGTGCCAGCAGTACCTCTGGGGCCAACGTCCTGACTTTC. Encoded protein: CASSTSGANVLTF.

This chain links TRBV10-3 with TRBJ2-1; a possible D gene is TRBD2 (5 bases). The V end was cut by 10 bases, the J end by 7 bases, with 14 bases between. CDR3 size: 12 residues. Germline V gene lookup returns CDR1 ENHRY and CDR2 SYGVKD. The CDR3: CATLSGGNEQFF. The CDR3 DNA reads TGTGCCACCCTTAGTGGAGGAAATGAGCAGTTCTTC.

The chain combines TRBV5-1 with TRBJ2-7, with D tentatively TRBD2 (6 bases). Germline V gene lookup returns CDR1 SGHRS and CDR2 YFSETQ. V was clipped by 2 bases and J by 1 base, with 13 bases between them. This CDR3 is built from 15 residues. DNA for the CDR3: TGCGCCAGCAGCTTACTGGGGGAGGTTTCCTACGAGCAGTACTTC. Translated: CASSLLGEVSYEQYF.

This clonotype was counted between two and nine times. The genes are TRBV10-3 and TRBJ2-1, with 9 bases that match TRBD2. Germline V gene sequence: CDR1 ENHRY, CDR2 SYGVKD. The J segment lost 2 bases and the V segment lost 10 bases, leaving 9 bases of the junction unmatched. This CDR3 is built from 15 residues. As DNA, the CDR3 is TGTGCCACCGCGGATCTAGCGGGAACCTACAATGAGCAGTTCTTC. This codes for CATADLAGTYNEQFF.

The chain has TRBV5-1 and TRBJ2-1; a weak D match, TRBD1 (5 bases). Germline loops: CDR1 SGHRS, CDR2 YFSETQ. The CDR3 is 15 residues long. Trimming took 0 bases from V and 5 from J, leaving 12 bases between them. CDR3 nucleotides: TGCGCCAGCAGCTTGGGGGGCGACAGCCACAATGAGCAGTTCTTC. It codes for CASSLGGDSHNEQFF.

The chain employs TRBV5-1 and TRBJ2-1; 14 bases are shared with TRBD2. The germline V gene has CDR1 SGHRS and CDR2 YFSETQ. V lost 4 bases and J lost 8; bases outside the gene matches: 8. The CDR3 extends over 16 amino acids. The CDR3 DNA sequence: TGCGCCAGCAGCAAACCGGGACTAGCGGGAGTTTATGAGCAGTTCTTC. It is translated as CASSKPGLAGVYEQFF.

This clonotype was recorded a few times. The chain has TRBV29-1 and TRBJ2-1, with TRBD2 matching over 9 bases. The J segment lost 4 bases and the V segment lost 4 bases, leaving 5 bases of the junction unmatched. There are 14 residues in the CDR3. Germline assignment: CDR1 SQVTM and CDR2 ANQGSEA. This CDR3 is CSVVGLARYNEQFF. For the CDR3, the DNA is TGCAGCGTTGTAGGACTAGCGAGATACAATGAGCAGTTCTTC.

The chain's CDR3 is CAISGSWSWTRQETQYF. In nucleotides, the CDR3 is TGTGCCATCAGTGGGTCTTGGTCATGGACACGCCAAGAGACCCAGTACTTC. The chain uses TRBV10-3 and TRBJ2-5; perhaps TRBD1 as D (5 bases). V was shortened by 4 bases and J by 1 base, with 19 bases between the two germline ends. Germline CDR1 is ENHRY and CDR2 is SYGVKD. The CDR3 sequence is 17 residues long.

The V gene is TRBV7-8, the J gene TRBJ2-5; 9 bases match TRBD1. Looked up from germline, CDR1 is SGHVS and CDR2 is FQNEAQ. The trim removed 5 bases at V and 11 bases at J, leaving 18 bases unmatched. CDR3 length: 16 residues. In DNA, the CDR3 is TGTGCCAGCAGCCTAGACCGCGGACAGGGGTCCTACGGGCAGTACTTC. Translated: CASSLDRGQGSYGQYF.

The rearrangement uses TRBV19 and TRBJ1-2, with D perhaps matching TRBD1 (6 bases). The germline V gene encodes CDR1 LNHDA and CDR2 SQIVND (reference sequence). V shed 3 bases and J shed 2 bases, with 13 bases lying between them. The length of the CDR3 is 15 residues. The CDR3 is CASSMTGFNNYGYTF. The CDR3 DNA reads as TGTGCCAGTAGTATGACAGGATTCAACAACTATGGCTACACCTTC.

About this clonotype: An end of the junction does not agree with germline; a read error may underlie this. V is TRBV7-9 and J is TRBJ1-1; weak D call: TRBD1 (5 bases). The CDR3 consists of 14 residues. CDR1 and CDR2 (germline): SEHNR, FQNEAQ (reference sequence). CDR3 region: CASSLARANTGAFF. In DNA form, the CDR3 reads TGTGCCAGCAGCTTAGCCAGGGCGAACACTGGAGCTTTCTTT.

V and J are TRBV6-2 or TRBV6-3 and TRBJ1-1; TRBD1 aligns across 7 bases. V gave up 10 bases and J gave up 4 bases; unmatched junction bases: 6. Germline V gene lookup returns CDR1 MNHEY and CDR2 SVGEGT. The CDR3 loop spans 12 amino acids. Written as DNA, the CDR3 is TGTGCCACCAAGGGACAGCTCACTGAAGCTTTCTTT. Encoded protein: CATKGQLTEAFF.

The genes are TRBV6-5 and TRBJ1-1; TRBD1 aligns across 7 bases. Germline values: CDR1 MNHEY, CDR2 SVGAGI. This CDR3 is 13 amino acids long. The ends lost 8 bases at V and 4 bases at J; junction bases unmatched: 7. CDR3 nucleotide sequence: TGTGCCAGCTTAAGTTCAGGGGGCACTGAAGCTTTCTTT. Amino acids: CASLSSGGTEAFF.

The sample holds one count of this clonotype. CDR3 in DNA: TGTGCCAGCTCTACGCGCGGGTTAGATACGCAGTATTTT. Its translation is CASSTRGLDTQYF. This chain connects TRBV12-3 or TRBV12-4 to TRBJ2-3; D possibly corresponds to TRBD2 (5 bases). The V gene lost 8 bases and the J gene lost 5 bases, with 14 bases spanning the gap. This CDR3 is built from 13 residues.

The table lists this clonotype with a few counts. This chain joins TRBV4-1 and TRBJ2-5; TRBD1 or TRBD2 may be the D gene (5 bases each). The CDR3 spans 16 residues. Germline CDR1 is MGHRA and CDR2 is YSYEKL. V was cut by 1 base and J by 1 base, with 13 bases left in between. The CDR3 nucleotides are TGCGCCAGCAGCCAAGTAAATCAGGGACCCCAAGAGACCCAGTACTTC. Protein sequence: CASSQVNQGPQETQYF.

This sequence joins TRBV6-5 and TRBJ1-2; 7 bases map to TRBD1. The V segment lost 4 bases and the J segment 0 bases; nucleotides outside the gene matches: 14. CDR3 length equals 18 residues. The germline gives CDR1 MNHEY, CDR2 SVGAGI. CDR3 in amino acids: CASSSRLRDRRANYGYTF. In DNA form, the CDR3 reads TGTGCCAGCAGTTCCAGGCTCCGGGACAGAAGAGCTAACTATGGCTACACCTTC.

The chain carries TRBV2 and TRBJ2-1; TRBD1 matches 9 bases. Germline V gene data show CDR1 as SNHLY and CDR2 as FYNNEI. Trimming cost V 4 bases and J 10 bases; bases outside gene matches: 11. The CDR3 is made up of 15 amino acids. CDR3 nucleotides: TGTGCCAGCAGTGGACCGGGACAGGGTTCCGGCGAGCAGTTCTTC. This gives the protein CASSGPGQGSGEQFF.

The rearrangement joins TRBV12-3 or TRBV12-4 to TRBJ2-2, with D unresolved. Deletions cut 2 bases from V and 2 bases from J, with 9 bases between. The CDR3 runs to 15 residues. The chain's CDR3 is CASSLNPTNTGELFF. The DNA of the CDR3 is TGTGCCAGCAGTTTAAACCCTACTAACACCGGGGAGCTGTTTTTT.

The rearrangement uses TRBV9 and TRBJ1-2; 11 bases map to TRBD1. Trimming removed 0 bases from V and 4 bases from J; junction bases left unmatched: 5. There are 16 residues in the CDR3. Germline CDR1 reads SGDLS; CDR2 reads YYNGEE. The DNA for the CDR3 is TGTGCCAGCAGCGTAGAGCCCGGGACAGGGGGCTATGGCTACACCTTC. It is translated as CASSVEPGTGGYGYTF.

This clonotype was counted between two and nine times. The chain uses TRBV29-1 and TRBJ1-1, with TRBD1 matching 8 bases. V was pared by 5 bases and J by 10 bases, with 15 bases of the junction left unmatched. Germline CDR1 SQVTM, CDR2 ANQGSEA. CDR3 size: 14 residues. DNA for the CDR3: TGCAGCGTTCAGTTGGGGCAGGGGGCTTGGGGAGCTTTCTTT. This gives the protein CSVQLGQGAWGAFF.

This chain joins TRBV6-9 and TRBJ1-1; no definite D call. CDR1 and CDR2 from the germline V gene are MNHGY and SVAAGI. Trimming took 7 bases from V and 3 from J, leaving 6 bases between them. The CDR3 spans 11 residues. The CDR3 spells CASTLYTEAFF. In nucleotides, the CDR3 is TGTGCCAGCACCTTGTACACTGAAGCTTTCTTT.

The chain has TRBV6-5 and TRBJ2-5; D might be TRBD1 (6 bases). Trimming removed 8 bases at V and 2 bases at J, with 15 bases between. The CDR3 runs to 14 residues. Per the germline V gene, CDR1 is MNHEY and CDR2 is SVGAGI. DNA for the CDR3: TGTGCCAGCCATTACGCAGGGGATCAAGAGACCCAGTACTTC. It specifies CASHYAGDQETQYF.

The chain is built from TRBV20-1 and TRBJ2-1; 9 positions match TRBD2. CDR3 length: 12 amino acids. J gave up 10 bases and V 6 bases, and 7 bases lay outside the gene matches. The germline gives CDR1 DFQATT, CDR2 SNEGSKA (reference sequence). CDR3 region: CSALRTSDEQFF. CDR3 coding DNA: TGCAGTGCACTTAGGACTAGCGACGAGCAGTTCTTC.

This chain joins TRBV28 and TRBJ2-5; D unresolved. This CDR3 comprises 15 residues. The V and J ends lost 2 bases and 4 bases respectively, with 14 bases between them. CDR1 is MDHEN, CDR2 SYDVKM, per germline. The CDR3 coding sequence is TGTGCCAGCAGTTTAATAGGACCTTATGGAGAGACCCAGTACTTC. The encoded protein is CASSLIGPYGETQYF.

This clonotype was recorded a few times. CDR3 coding DNA: TGTGCCTGGAGTGTACAGGGGATCCACGAGCAGTACTTC. Amino acids: CAWSVQGIHEQYF. The rearrangement links TRBV30 to TRBJ2-5; 7 bases are a match to TRBD1. The DNA end is more similar to TRBJ2-7, so the J call may be wrong. Germline V lookup: CDR1 GTSNPN, CDR2 SVGIG (reference sequence). This CDR3 spans 13 amino acids.